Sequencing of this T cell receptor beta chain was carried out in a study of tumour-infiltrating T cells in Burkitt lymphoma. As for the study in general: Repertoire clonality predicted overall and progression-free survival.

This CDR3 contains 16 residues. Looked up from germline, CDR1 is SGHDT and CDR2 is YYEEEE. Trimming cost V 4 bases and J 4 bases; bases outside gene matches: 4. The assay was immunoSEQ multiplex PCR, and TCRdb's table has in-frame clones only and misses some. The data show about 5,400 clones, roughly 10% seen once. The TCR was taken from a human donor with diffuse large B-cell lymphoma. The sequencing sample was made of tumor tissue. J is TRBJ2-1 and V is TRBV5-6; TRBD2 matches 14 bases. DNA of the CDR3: TGTGCCAGCAGCAGGACTAGCGGGGGGTTATACAATGAGCAGTTCTTC. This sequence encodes CASSRTSGGLYNEQFF.